This TCR beta chain emerged from a study of shared clonotypes between healthy human individuals (dated by TCRdb to the early 2020s). About the full investigation: Two women and a few men aged 18 to 49 years were included in the cohort. For each donor, CD4 naive and CD4 memory were each run on three plates, CD8 naive on two plates, and CD8 memory on one plate. The study deeply sequenced blood TCR repertoires of five healthy adults to estimate repertoire size and the extent of clonotype sharing between individuals. To increase sequencing depth and limit assay-specific biases, different laboratories used diverse techniques to prepare libraries and sequence TCR repertoires. Leukapheresis yielded between about 0.9 and 9.5 billion PBMCs per donor. The full study reports these points: Rarefaction of sorted-subset datasets indicated incomplete sequencing despite the large sequencing depth. Sampling was restricted to blood, and TCR repertoires in tissues likely differ from the TCR repertoires found in blood. The genetic and exposure-history diversity represented was limited by the small number of donors. Compared with non-shared clonotypes, the clonotypes found in all four sorted-subset donors had higher generation probabilities. About 5% of naive CD4, roughly 3.6% of naive CD8, approximately 2% of memory CD4, and about 0.4% of memory CD8 clonotypes were shared across several donors. Pairwise subsampling led to the expectation that sequencing depth would affect the degree of clonotype sharing among donors. Estimated clonotype richness was generally larger for naive than for memory subsets.

Using the deep immunoSEQ assay, TCR CDR3 regions were amplified from genomic DNA by multiplex PCR. Genomic DNA extracted from each cell subset was distributed evenly over all wells of several immunoSEQ 96-well plates, and each plate served as one replicate. Each replicate PCR for sorted subsets received 200 ng genomic DNA, equal to roughly 30,000 T cell genomes. The purified libraries were quantified using a Qubit 3.0 fluorometer, sized with a Bioanalyzer 2100, and then quantified again using the KAPA Library Quantification kit. Each immunoSEQ 96-well plate was sequenced on its own single-read 150-cycle Illumina NextSeq 550 flow cell. The authors processed their data as follows. Because only junctional sequences without quality scores were contained in the immunoSEQ output, filtering matching that applied to full-length reads could not be performed. To assign V/J genes and CDR3, sequences were annotated using PyIR, a Python wrapper for IgBLAST v1.9, with IMGT germline references. Reads with weak V/J assignments (E-value above 1e-6), missing CDR3, stop codons, out-of-frame junctions, or ambiguous translated residues were removed. V3J clonotypes were defined as sequences sharing the same inferred V gene, J gene, and CDR3 amino acid sequence. To compute the percentage overlap between repertoires, the number of shared unique clonotypes was divided by the size of the smaller repertoire. Repertoire richness was assessed with RTK rarefaction, the Chao1 estimator, and Recon v2.1 estimates of unobserved clonotypes. Generation probabilities for all TCRbeta clonotypes obtained by the gDNA method from several donors were computed using OLGA. TCRdb carries this immuneACCESS record with in-frame sequences only. Its versions omit some clonotypes, under half of them owing to an unresolved V gene in the studies checked, with the rest unexplained. V, J and clone size derive from that table, while D and trimming were established from the DNA sequence. Here the sample has over 800,000 clones; over 90% occur a single time. The ten largest clones capture about 24% of the sample.

From the cysteine through the phenylalanine, the CDR3 covers 15 amino acids. Only the CDR3 region is kept as DNA, spanning 45 bases read in frame from base 1. Compared with germline, V lacks 1 base and J lacks 6 bases; bases without a gene match: 2. As encoded in the germline V gene (reference sequence), CDR1 is MNHEY while CDR2 is SMNVEV. CD8 naive samples were obtained by positive selection for CCR7 among CD45RO-negative cells, yielding a CD45RA+CCR7+ population from which TemRA cells were excluded. The donors were healthy, HIV-negative adults who had no recently reported acute infections or vaccinations. All donors were Caucasian adults living in Nashville, Tennessee, USA. Blood was obtained by leukapheresis, after which PBMCs were separated by Ficoll-Histopaque density gradient centrifugation and cryopreserved in liquid nitrogen vapor phase. Analytical flow cytometry was used to check the purity and quantity of every magnetically sorted T cell population. Genomic DNA was isolated from every sorted fraction and measured by UV absorbance on a Nanodrop 2000c.

A remark on this clone: The clone's antigen remains unknown. No quality values exist for individual bases; no much larger clone is one base distant.

The rearrangement combines TRBV27 with TRBJ2-1; 11 central bases correspond to TRBD2. This clonotype was sampled from a young man in good health. Sequenced: naive CD8+ T cells sorted from blood. The label giving this sample's cell subset or site can be read as: CD45RA+CCR7+. CDR3 reads: CASSLFTSGSNEQFF. The nucleotide sequence is TGTGCCAGCAGTTTATTTACTAGCGGGAGCAATGAGCAGTTCTTC.